The next 16 T cell receptor beta chains were all read from a single sample in a study of cytomegalovirus exposure and HLA in healthy donors. PCR used 60 Vbeta primers and 13 Jbeta primers. Assay: immunoSEQ multiplex PCR; the TCRdb copy retains only in-frame clones and omits some. The sample includes about 140,000 clones, over 60% of them seen just once. The sample was PBMCs. These receptor sequences come from a female donor in good health and CMV-seronegative.

This clone has a handful of counts. As DNA, the CDR3 is TGCGCCAGCAGCCAAAAATCGAGCTCTGGAAACACCATATATTTT. This encodes CASSQKSSSGNTIYF. The chain recombines TRBV5-1 with TRBJ1-3; D ambiguous. The CDR3 has 15 amino acids. Between the trimmed V and J ends, which lost 4 bases and 0 bases, there was a span of 11 bases. Germline-derived CDR1 and CDR2 are SGHRS and YFSETQ.

V is TRBV15 and J is TRBJ1-2, with D possibly matching TRBD1 (6 bases). Trimming cost V 0 bases and J 4 bases, with 12 bases left between them. The CDR3 loop spans 15 amino acids. Germline-derived CDR1 and CDR2 are LNHNV and YYDKDF (reference sequence). The CDR3 loop reads CATSREKGVSYGYTF. The CDR3 nucleotides are TGTGCCACCAGCAGAGAGAAGGGGGTGAGCTATGGCTACACCTTC.

This chain uses TRBV5-1 with TRBJ2-5; the match to TRBD2 covers 12 bases. The J call may be incorrect, as the DNA end agrees better with TRBJ2-7. There are 17 residues in the CDR3. The germline V gene encodes CDR1 SGHRS and CDR2 YFSETQ. The CDR3 protein is CASSYSTSGRHIYEQYF. The CDR3 region has the DNA TGCGCCAGCAGCTATTCAACTAGCGGGAGGCACATCTACGAGCAGTACTTC.

The chain couples TRBV27 to TRBJ2-3, with 13 bases identical to TRBD2. This CDR3 comprises 17 residues. CDR1 and CDR2 (germline): MNHEY, SMNVEV (reference sequence). V lost 4 bases to trimming and J lost 0 bases; unmatched junction nucleotides: 4. CDR3 bases: TGTGCCAGCAGTTCCGGGACTAGCGGGATAAGCACAGATACGCAGTATTTT. This gives the protein CASSSGTSGISTDTQYF.

The rearrangement links TRBV29-1 to TRBJ2-3, with a possible D match to TRBD2 (7 bases). Trimming took off 7 bases at V and 3 bases at J, with 14 bases between the two ends. Germline lookup yields CDR1 SQVTM and CDR2 ANQGSEA. The CDR3 length is 13 residues. DNA of the CDR3: TGCAGCGCCGGGGGCGGGGGTACAGATACGCAGTATTTT. Its protein is CSAGGGGTDTQYF.

This chain uses TRBV7-9 with TRBJ2-2, with D possibly TRBD1 on 5 matching bases. This CDR3 comprises 14 residues. From germline, CDR1 is SEHNR and CDR2 FQNEAQ (reference sequence). V was shortened by 0 bases and J by 4 bases, with 6 bases between the two germline ends. This CDR3 reads CASSLAGRTGELFF. In nucleotides, the CDR3 is TGTGCCAGCAGCTTAGCGGGGCGCACCGGGGAGCTGTTTTTT. Supplemented by reference TRBV7-9 and TRBJ2-2, the full variable domain reads DTGVSQNPRHKITKRGQNVTFRCDPISEHNRLYWYRQTLGQGPEFLTYFQNEAQLEKSRLLSDRFSAERPKGSFSTLEIQRTEQGDSAMYLCASSLAGRTGELFFGEGSRLTVL.

This clone occurred a few times. Germline and junction disagree at one end, which may indicate a read error. V and J are TRBV7-7 and TRBJ2-3, with 11 bases fitting TRBD2. CDR3 length equals 15 residues. CDR1 is SSHAT, CDR2 FNYEAQ, per germline (reference sequence). Here the CDR3 reads CASSLSGTSGDTQYF. In nucleotides, the CDR3 is TGTGCTAGCAGCTTGTCCGGGACTAGCGGTGATACGCAGTATTTT.

The genes are TRBV28 and TRBJ1-5; possibly TRBD1 for D (5 bases). Germline CDR1 is MDHEN and CDR2 is SYDVKM. The CDR3 spans 12 residues. The V gene lost 6 bases and the J gene lost 4 bases, with 7 bases spanning the gap. The CDR3, as DNA: TGTGCCAGCAGGCCAGGGAATCAGCCCCAGCATTTT. It translates to CASRPGNQPQHF.

The V and J genes are TRBV27 and TRBJ2-7, with TRBD2 matching 10 bases. Germline CDR1 reads MNHEY; CDR2 reads SMNVEV (reference sequence). Trimming cost V 6 bases and J 3 bases; bases outside gene matches: 8. There are 15 residues in the CDR3. DNA for the CDR3: TGTGCCAGCAGAGCACCGGCTAGCGGGGGCTACGAGCAGTACTTC. Protein sequence: CASRAPASGGYEQYF.

The gene calls are TRBV4-1 and TRBJ2-7; 8 bases are shared with TRBD1. With V trimmed by 0 bases and J by 3 bases, 7 bases remained unmatched. The CDR3 has 16 residues. Germline V gene sequence: CDR1 MGHRA, CDR2 YSYEKL. In DNA form, the CDR3 reads TGCGCCAGCAGCCAAGATGCCTGGACAGGGATCTACGAGCAGTACTTC. Amino acids: CASSQDAWTGIYEQYF.

The chain links TRBV30 to TRBJ2-5; tentative D call: TRBD1 (5 bases). Trimming stripped 2 bases from V and 4 bases from J, with 17 bases between. The CDR3 is 15 residues long. Germline loops: CDR1 GTSNPN, CDR2 SVGIG (reference sequence). CDR3 region: CAWSPRSRVRETQYF. In DNA form, the CDR3 reads TGTGCCTGGAGTCCCCGAAGCAGGGTGAGAGAGACCCAGTACTTC.

J is TRBJ2-7 and V is TRBV6-5; 7 nucleotides agree with TRBD1. Germline-derived CDR1 and CDR2 are MNHEY and SVGAGI. The V and J ends lost 3 bases and 0 bases, in that order; junction bases with no gene match: 5. CDR3 size: 15 residues. The CDR3 bases are TGTGCCAGCAGTTATTCCTGGGACAGCTCCTACGAGCAGTACTTC. It yields the protein CASSYSWDSSYEQYF.

The chain has TRBV27 and TRBJ2-5; possibly TRBD2 for D (5 bases). The CDR3 runs to 12 residues. The ends were cut back, 7 bases at V and 7 bases at J, with 13 bases in the middle. The germline CDR1 and CDR2 sequences are MNHEY and SMNVEV (reference sequence). CDR3 in amino acids: CASTAFRGTQYF. CDR3 nucleotides: TGTGCCAGCACGGCCTTCCGGGGGACCCAGTACTTC.

The J gene is TRBJ1-4, the V gene TRBV7-2; 7 bases fit TRBD1. Trimming cost V 8 bases and J 5 bases; bases outside gene matches: 11. The CDR3 contains 15 residues. Germline lookup yields CDR1 SGHTA and CDR2 FQGNSA. This CDR3 is CASSRRTGPNEKLFF. The DNA for the CDR3 is TGTGCCAGCTCTAGGAGGACAGGACCAAATGAAAAACTGTTTTTT.

This chain uses TRBV6-5 with TRBJ2-1; possible D gene TRBD1, 5 bases. Trimming removed 6 bases from V and 4 bases from J, with 13 bases in between. Germline CDR1 reads MNHEY; CDR2 reads SVGAGI. The CDR3 consists of 14 residues. DNA for the CDR3: TGTGCCAGCAGCCTCCGAGACAGTTACAATGAGCAGTTCTTC. Its translation: CASSLRDSYNEQFF.

The rearrangement links TRBV25-1 to TRBJ2-5, with 11 bases fitting TRBD2. The trim removed 3 bases at V and 2 bases at J, leaving 11 bases unmatched. The CDR3 has 18 amino acids. In germline, CDR1 is MGHDK, CDR2 SYGVNS. The DNA of the CDR3 is TGTGCCAGCAGTGAGCTTCATACGACTAGCGGGGAACAAGAGACCCAGTACTTC. Translation: CASSELHTTSGEQETQYF. The variable domain in full, completed from reference TRBV25-1 and TRBJ2-5, reads EADIYQTPRYLVIGTGKKITLECSQTMGHDKMYWYQQDPGMELHLIHYSYGVNSTEKGDLSSESTVSRIRTEHFPLTLESARPSHTSQYLCASSELHTTSGEQETQYFGPGTRLLVL.